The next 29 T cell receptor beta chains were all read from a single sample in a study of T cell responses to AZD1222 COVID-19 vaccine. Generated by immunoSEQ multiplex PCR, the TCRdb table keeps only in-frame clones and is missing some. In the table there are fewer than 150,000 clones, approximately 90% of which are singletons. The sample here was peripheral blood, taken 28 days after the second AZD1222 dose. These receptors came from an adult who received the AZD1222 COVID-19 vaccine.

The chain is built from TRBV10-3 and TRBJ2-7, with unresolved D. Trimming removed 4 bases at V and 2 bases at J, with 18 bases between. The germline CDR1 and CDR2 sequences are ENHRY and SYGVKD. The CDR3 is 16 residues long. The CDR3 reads CAISGRLRGVPYEQYF. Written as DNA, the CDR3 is TGTGCCATCAGTGGTCGATTGCGCGGAGTCCCCTACGAGCAGTACTTC.

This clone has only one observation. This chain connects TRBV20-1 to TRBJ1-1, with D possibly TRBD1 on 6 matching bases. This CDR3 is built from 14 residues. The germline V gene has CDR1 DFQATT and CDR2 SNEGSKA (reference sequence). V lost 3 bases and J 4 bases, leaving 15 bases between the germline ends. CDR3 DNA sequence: TGCAGTGCTAGTTCGGTCAGGGGCAGCACTGAAGCTTTCTTT. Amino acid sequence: CSASSVRGSTEAFF.

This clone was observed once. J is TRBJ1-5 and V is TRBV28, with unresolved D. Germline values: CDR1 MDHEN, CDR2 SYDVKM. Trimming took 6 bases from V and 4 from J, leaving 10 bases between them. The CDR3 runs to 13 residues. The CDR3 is CASRLRRNQPQHF. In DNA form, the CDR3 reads TGTGCCAGCAGACTGAGGAGGAATCAGCCCCAGCATTTT.

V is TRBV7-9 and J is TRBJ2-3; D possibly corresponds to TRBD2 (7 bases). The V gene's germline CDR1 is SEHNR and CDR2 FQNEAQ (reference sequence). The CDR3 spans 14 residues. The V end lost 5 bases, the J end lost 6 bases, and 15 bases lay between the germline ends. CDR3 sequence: CASSPRTRGDTQYF. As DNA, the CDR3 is TGTGCCAGCAGCCCTCGGACTAGGGGGGATACGCAGTATTTT.

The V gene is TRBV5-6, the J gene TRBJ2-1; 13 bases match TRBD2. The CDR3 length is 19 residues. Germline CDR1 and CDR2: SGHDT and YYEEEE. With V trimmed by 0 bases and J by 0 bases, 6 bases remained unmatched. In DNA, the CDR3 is TGTGCCAGCAGCTTGGGACTAGCGGGAGGCCCGCTCTCCTACAATGAGCAGTTCTTC. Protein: CASSLGLAGGPLSYNEQFF.

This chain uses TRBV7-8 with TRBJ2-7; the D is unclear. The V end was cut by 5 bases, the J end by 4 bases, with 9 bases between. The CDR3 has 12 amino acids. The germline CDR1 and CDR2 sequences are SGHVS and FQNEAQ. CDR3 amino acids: CASSPNNYEQYF. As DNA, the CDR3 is TGTGCCAGCAGCCCTAATAATTACGAGCAGTACTTC.

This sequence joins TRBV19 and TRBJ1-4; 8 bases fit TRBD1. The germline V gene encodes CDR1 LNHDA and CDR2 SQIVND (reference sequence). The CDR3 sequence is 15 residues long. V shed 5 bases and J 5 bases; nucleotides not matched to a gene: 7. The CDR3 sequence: CASSASTGENEKLFF. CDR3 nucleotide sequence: TGTGCCAGTAGTGCCTCGACAGGGGAAAATGAAAAACTGTTTTTT.

This CDR3 is CASSPDGLSNQPQHF. CDR3 DNA sequence: TGTGCCAGCAGCCCCGACGGGCTAAGCAATCAGCCCCAGCATTTT. The rearrangement joins TRBV7-2 to TRBJ1-5; D gene unclear. With 5 bases removed from V and 1 base from J, the gap between germline ends came to 12 bases. The CDR3 is 15 amino acids. Germline assignment: CDR1 SGHTA and CDR2 FQGNSA.

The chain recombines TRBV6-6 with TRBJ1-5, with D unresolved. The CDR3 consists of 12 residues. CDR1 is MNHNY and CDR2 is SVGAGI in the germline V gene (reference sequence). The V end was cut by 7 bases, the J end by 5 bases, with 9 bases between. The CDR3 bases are TGTGCCAGCACCCAGGAGGATCAGCCCCAGCATTTT. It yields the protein CASTQEDQPQHF.

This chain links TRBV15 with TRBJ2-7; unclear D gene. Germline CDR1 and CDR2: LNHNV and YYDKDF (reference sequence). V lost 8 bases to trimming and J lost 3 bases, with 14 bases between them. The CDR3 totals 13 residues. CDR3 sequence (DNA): TGTGCCACCGCAGCCGGGCGGAACTACGAGCAGTACGTC. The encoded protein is CATAAGRNYEQYV.

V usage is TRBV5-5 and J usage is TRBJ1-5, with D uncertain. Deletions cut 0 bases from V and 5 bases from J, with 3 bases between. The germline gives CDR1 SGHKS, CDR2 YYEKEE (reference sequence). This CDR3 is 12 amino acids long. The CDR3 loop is CASSLGDQPQHF. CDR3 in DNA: TGTGCCAGCAGCTTGGGCGATCAGCCCCAGCATTTT.

The CDR3: CASSLYRGAFF. CDR3 nucleotides: TGTGCCAGCAGCTTGTATCGCGGGGCTTTCTTT. The chain joins TRBV5-8 to TRBJ1-1; D uncertain. This CDR3 is built from 11 residues. Trimming pared 1 base from V and 11 bases from J, leaving 9 bases between. Germline values: CDR1 SGHTS, CDR2 YDEGEE.

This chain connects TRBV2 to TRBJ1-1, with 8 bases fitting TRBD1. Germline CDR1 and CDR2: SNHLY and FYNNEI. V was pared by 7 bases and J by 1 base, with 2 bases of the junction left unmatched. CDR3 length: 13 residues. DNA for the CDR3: TGTGCCAGCACGACAGGGGAGAACACTGAAGCTTTCTTT. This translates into CASTTGENTEAFF.

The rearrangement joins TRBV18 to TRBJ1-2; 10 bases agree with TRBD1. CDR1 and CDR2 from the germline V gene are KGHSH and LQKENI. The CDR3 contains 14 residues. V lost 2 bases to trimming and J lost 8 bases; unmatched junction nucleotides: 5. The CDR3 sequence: CASSPGTGENGYTF. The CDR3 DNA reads TGTGCCAGCTCACCAGGGACAGGGGAGAACGGCTACACCTTC.

The CDR3 loop reads CASSPGTGGETQYF. CDR3 nucleotides: TGTGCCAGCAGCCCGGGGACAGGTGGGGAGACCCAGTACTTC. The chain has TRBV6-5 and TRBJ2-5, with 8 bases fitting TRBD1. Looked up from germline, CDR1 is MNHEY and CDR2 is SVGAGI. The CDR3 runs 14 residues. Trimming cost V 6 bases and J 5 bases; bases outside gene matches: 8.

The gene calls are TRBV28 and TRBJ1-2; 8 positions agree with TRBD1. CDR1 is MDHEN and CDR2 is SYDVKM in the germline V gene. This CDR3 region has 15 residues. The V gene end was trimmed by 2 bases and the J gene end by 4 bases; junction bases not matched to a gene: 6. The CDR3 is CASSLRSGGPYGYTF. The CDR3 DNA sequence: TGTGCCAGCAGTTTAAGGTCAGGGGGCCCCTATGGCTACACCTTC.

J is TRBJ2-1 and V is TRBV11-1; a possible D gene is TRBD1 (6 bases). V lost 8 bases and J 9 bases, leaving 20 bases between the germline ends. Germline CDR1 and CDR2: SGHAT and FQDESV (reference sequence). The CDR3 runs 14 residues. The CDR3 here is CASEIPTGSGEQFF. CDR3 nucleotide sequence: TGTGCCAGCGAGATACCAACAGGGTCGGGTGAGCAGTTCTTC.

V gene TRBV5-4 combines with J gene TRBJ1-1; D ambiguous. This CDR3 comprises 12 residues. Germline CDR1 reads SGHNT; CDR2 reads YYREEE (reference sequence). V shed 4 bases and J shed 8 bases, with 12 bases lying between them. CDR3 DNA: TGTGCCAGCAGCCCCATAGCCACCGAAGCTTTCTTT. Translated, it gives CASSPIATEAFF.

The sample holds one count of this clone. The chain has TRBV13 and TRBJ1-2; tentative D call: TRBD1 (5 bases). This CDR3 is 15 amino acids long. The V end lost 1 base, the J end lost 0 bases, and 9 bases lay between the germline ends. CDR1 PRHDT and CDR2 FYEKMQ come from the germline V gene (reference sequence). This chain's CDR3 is CASSLEGESNYGYTF. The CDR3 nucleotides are TGTGCCAGCAGCTTAGAAGGGGAATCTAACTATGGCTACACCTTC.

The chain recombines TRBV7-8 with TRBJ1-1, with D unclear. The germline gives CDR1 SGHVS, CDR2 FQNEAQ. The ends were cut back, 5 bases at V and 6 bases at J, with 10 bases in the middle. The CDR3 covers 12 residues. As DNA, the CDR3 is TGTGCCAGCAGCCGACATTCTTCTGAAGCTTTCTTT. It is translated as CASSRHSSEAFF.

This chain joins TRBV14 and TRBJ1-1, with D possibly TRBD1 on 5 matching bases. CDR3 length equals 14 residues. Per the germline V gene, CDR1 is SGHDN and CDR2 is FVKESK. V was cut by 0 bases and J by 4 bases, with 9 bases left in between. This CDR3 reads CASSQETGTTEAFF. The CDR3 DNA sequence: TGTGCCAGCAGCCAAGAGACGGGGACCACTGAAGCTTTCTTT.

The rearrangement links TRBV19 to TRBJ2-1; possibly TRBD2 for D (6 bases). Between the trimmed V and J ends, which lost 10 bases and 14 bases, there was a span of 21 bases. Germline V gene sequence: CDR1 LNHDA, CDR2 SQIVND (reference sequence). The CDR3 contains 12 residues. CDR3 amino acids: CATTFLGGVKFF. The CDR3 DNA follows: TGTGCCACCACATTCTTGGGGGGAGTCAAGTTCTTC.

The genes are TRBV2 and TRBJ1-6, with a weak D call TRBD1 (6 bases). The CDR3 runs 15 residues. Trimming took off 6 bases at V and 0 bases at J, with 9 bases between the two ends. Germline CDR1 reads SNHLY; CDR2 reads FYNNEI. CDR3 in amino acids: CASSRQVSYNSPLHF. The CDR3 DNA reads TGTGCCAGCAGCCGACAGGTCTCCTATAATTCACCCCTCCACTTT.

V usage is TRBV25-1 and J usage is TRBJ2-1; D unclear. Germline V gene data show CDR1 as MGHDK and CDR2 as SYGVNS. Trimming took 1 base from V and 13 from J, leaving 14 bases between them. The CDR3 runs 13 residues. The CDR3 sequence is CASSESTDSFQFF. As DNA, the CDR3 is TGTGCCAGCAGTGAATCTACGGATTCGTTCCAGTTCTTC.

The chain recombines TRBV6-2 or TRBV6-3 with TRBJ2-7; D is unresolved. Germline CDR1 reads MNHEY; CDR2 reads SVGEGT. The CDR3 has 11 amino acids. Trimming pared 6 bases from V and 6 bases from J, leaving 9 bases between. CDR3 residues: CASSQSGEQYV. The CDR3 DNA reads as TGTGCCAGCAGCCAGTCGGGCGAGCAGTACGTC.

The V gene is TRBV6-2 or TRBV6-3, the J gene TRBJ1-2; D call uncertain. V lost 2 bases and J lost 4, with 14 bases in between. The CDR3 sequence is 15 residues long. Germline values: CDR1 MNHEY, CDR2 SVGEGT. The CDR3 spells CASSYTGRTSYGYTF. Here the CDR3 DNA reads TGTGCCAGCAGTTACACGGGCAGAACTTCCTATGGCTACACCTTC.

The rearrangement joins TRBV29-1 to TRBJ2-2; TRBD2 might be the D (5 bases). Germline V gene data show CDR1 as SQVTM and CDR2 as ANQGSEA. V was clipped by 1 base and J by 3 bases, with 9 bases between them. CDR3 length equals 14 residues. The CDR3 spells CSVEARTHTGELFF. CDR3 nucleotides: TGCAGCGTTGAAGCCCGGACTCACACCGGGGAGCTGTTTTTT.

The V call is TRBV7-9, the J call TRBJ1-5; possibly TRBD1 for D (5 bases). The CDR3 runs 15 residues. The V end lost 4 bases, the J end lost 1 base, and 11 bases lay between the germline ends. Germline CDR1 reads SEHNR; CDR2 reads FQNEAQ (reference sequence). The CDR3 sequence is CASSSHRDSNQPQHF. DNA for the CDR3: TGTGCCAGCAGCTCCCACCGGGACAGCAATCAGCCCCAGCATTTT.

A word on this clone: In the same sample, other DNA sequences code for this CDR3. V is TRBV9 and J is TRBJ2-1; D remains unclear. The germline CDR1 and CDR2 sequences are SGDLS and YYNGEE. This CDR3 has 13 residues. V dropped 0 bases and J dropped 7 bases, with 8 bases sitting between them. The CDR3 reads CASSVGWVNEQFF. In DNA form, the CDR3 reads TGTGCCAGCAGCGTAGGGTGGGTGAATGAGCAGTTCTTC. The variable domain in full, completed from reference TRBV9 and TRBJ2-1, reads DSGVTQTPKHLITATGQRVTLRCSPRSGDLSVYWYQQSLDQGLQFLIQYYNGEERAKGNILERFSAQQFPDLHSELNLSSLELGDSALYFCASSVGWVNEQFFGPGTRLTVL.